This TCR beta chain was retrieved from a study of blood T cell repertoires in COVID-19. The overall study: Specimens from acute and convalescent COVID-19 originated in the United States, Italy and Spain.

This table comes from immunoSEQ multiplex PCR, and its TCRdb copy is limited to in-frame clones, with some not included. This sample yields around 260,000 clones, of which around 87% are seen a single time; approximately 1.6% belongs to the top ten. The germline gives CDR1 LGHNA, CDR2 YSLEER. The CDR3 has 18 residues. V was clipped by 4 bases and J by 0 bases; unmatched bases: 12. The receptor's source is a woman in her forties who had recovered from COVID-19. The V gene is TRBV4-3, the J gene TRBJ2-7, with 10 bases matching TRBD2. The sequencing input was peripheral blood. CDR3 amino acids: CASSPWTSGPPSSYEQYF. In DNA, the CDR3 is TGCGCCAGCAGCCCTTGGACTAGCGGTCCCCCAAGCTCCTACGAGCAGTACTTC.